These 32 T cell receptor beta chains share one sample of origin, sequenced in a study of regulatory T cells in long-lasting Graves disease. Construction of the TCR beta libraries employed iRepertoire HTBI primers in conjunction with Arm-PCR of CDR3 regions. TCRdb fed the multiplex PCR reads into MiXCR, producing one record per CDR3 protein. The sample carries 350,000 to 450,000 distinct CDR3 sequences, under 25% recorded once. The time point denotes: persistent/refractory GD, antithyroid drugs over 5 years with positive TRAb. RNA extracted from PBMCs served as the sequencing template. Source: peripheral blood mononuclear cells (PBMCs), taken when the disease was refractory, from a patient treated with antithyroid drugs. All receptors come from a female donor with Graves disease.

This clonotype was counted a few times. The V call is TRBV3-1, the J call TRBJ2-2; no firm D call. V lost 0 bases and J 0 bases, leaving 11 bases between the germline ends. The CDR3 loop spans 17 amino acids. Germline V CDR1 and CDR2: LGHDT, YNNKEL (reference sequence). As DNA, the CDR3 is TGTGCCAGCAGCCAAGATCGGGTTGGGGCGAACACCGGGGAGCTGTTTTTT. Residues: CASSQDRVGANTGELFF. Complete variable domain (other parts from reference TRBV3-1 and TRBJ2-2): DTAVSQTPKYLVTQMGNDKSIKCEQNLGHDTMYWYKQDSKKFLKIMFSYNNKELIINETVPNRFSPKSPDKAHLNLHINSLELGDSAVYFCASSQDRVGANTGELFFGEGSRLTVL.

The CDR3, as DNA: TGTGCCAGCAGTCCCAACAACCAACCACAGGGAAAAGAAGCTTTCTTT. Translation gives CASSPNNQPQGKEAFF. The chain combines TRBV28 with TRBJ1-1; possibly TRBD1 for D (6 bases). Germline loops: CDR1 MDHEN, CDR2 SYDVKM. Trimming took off 5 bases at V and 8 bases at J, with 24 bases between the two ends. The CDR3 is made up of 16 amino acids.

This clonotype was seen at least ten times. The chain recombines TRBV28 with TRBJ1-1, with D possibly matching TRBD1 (5 bases). Between the trimmed V and J ends, which lost 5 bases and 10 bases, there was a span of 17 bases. CDR1 and CDR2 (germline): MDHEN, SYDVKM. The CDR3 covers 13 residues. In DNA form, the CDR3 reads TGTGCCAGCAGTACGCCCCCGGGACCGCGAGCTTTCTTT. This codes for CASSTPPGPRAFF.

This chain connects TRBV7-9 to TRBJ1-2, with D perhaps TRBD1 (5 bases). Per the germline V gene, CDR1 is SEHNR and CDR2 is FQNEAQ (reference sequence). With 3 bases removed from V and 6 bases from J, the gap between germline ends came to 11 bases. This CDR3 contains 13 residues. The CDR3 region has the DNA TGTGCCAGCAGCTTTTCAGGGCAGGATGGCTACACCTTC. Protein sequence: CASSFSGQDGYTF.

This clonotype was seen repeatedly, ten times or more. The chain recombines TRBV28 with TRBJ1-2, with TRBD1 identical over 11 bases. Trimming removed 5 bases from V and 8 bases from J; junction bases left unmatched: 13. Germline values: CDR1 MDHEN, CDR2 SYDVKM. This CDR3 is built from 16 residues. The CDR3 coding sequence is TGTGCCAGCAGTCCGACCGGGACAGGGGGTGAAACGGGCTACACCTTC. It translates to CASSPTGTGGETGYTF.

This chain uses TRBV28 with TRBJ2-3, with 8 bases aligning to TRBD2. This CDR3 is built from 14 residues. V trimming: 5 bases; J trimming: 3 bases; junction bases outside the gene matches: 4. Germline CDR1 reads MDHEN; CDR2 reads SYDVKM. The CDR3 nucleotides read TGTGCCAGCAGTCTGCGGGAGGCAACAGATACGCAGTATTTT. Translating it yields CASSLREATDTQYF.

This clonotype was seen a few times. The chain joins TRBV19 to TRBJ1-1, with 10 positions matching TRBD1. This CDR3 region has 13 residues. CDR1 is LNHDA and CDR2 is SQIVND in the germline V gene (reference sequence). Germline trimming cut 9 bases from V and 4 bases from J; bases unmatched to any gene: 5. The chain's CDR3 is CASAGTGVTEAFF. The CDR3 DNA reads as TGTGCCAGCGCCGGGACAGGGGTCACTGAAGCTTTCTTT.

The chain employs TRBV14 and TRBJ2-7; 9 bases align to TRBD1. V lost 4 bases and J lost 3; bases outside the gene matches: 19. The germline gives CDR1 SGHDN, CDR2 FVKESK. The CDR3 contains 19 residues. Written as DNA, the CDR3 is TGTGCCAGCAGCCGGAAGCCGGGACAGGGATTCCGAATATACTACGAGCAGTACTTC. This sequence encodes CASSRKPGQGFRIYYEQYF.

This clonotype was observed at least ten times. The J gene is TRBJ2-5, the V gene TRBV3-1; D is uncertain. The V gene's germline CDR1 is LGHDT and CDR2 YNNKEL (reference sequence). V was shortened by 4 bases and J by 5 bases, with 8 bases between the two germline ends. The CDR3 extends over 12 amino acids. The CDR3 DNA reads as TGTGCCAGCAGCCCAGTGTGGGAGACCCAGTACTTC. It yields the protein CASSPVWETQYF.

V gene TRBV7-3 combines with J gene TRBJ2-2, with D possibly being TRBD1 (6 bases). The length of the CDR3 is 15 residues. V was cut by 5 bases and J by 7 bases, with 17 bases left in between. Germline values: CDR1 SGHTA, CDR2 FQGTGA. The CDR3 DNA reads TGTGCCAGCAGCGCGCAGGGGTCCCCTGGCGGGGAGCTGTTTTTT. This sequence encodes CASSAQGSPGGELFF. The full variable domain, in which reference TRBV7-3 and TRBJ2-2 provide the parts outside the CDR3, is GAGVSQTPSNKVTEKGKYVELRCDPISGHTALYWYRQSLGQGPEFLIYFQGTGAADDSGLPNDRFFAVRPEGSVSTLKIQRTERGDSAVYLCASSAQGSPGGELFFGEGSRLTVL.

Only a few counts were recorded for this clonotype. The V and J genes are TRBV4-3 and TRBJ2-7; D unresolved. V dropped 4 bases and J dropped 2 bases, with 18 bases sitting between them. CDR3 length equals 16 residues. Germline CDR1 and CDR2: LGHNA and YSLEER. The CDR3 DNA reads as TGCGCCAGCAGCCCAACCAACAAGGGATCAGCCTACGAGCAGTACTTC. It yields the protein CASSPTNKGSAYEQYF.

This clonotype has a handful of counts. The chain couples TRBV19 to TRBJ1-5, with D maybe TRBD1 (5 bases). The V end lost 3 bases, the J end lost 6 bases, and 12 bases lay between the germline ends. This CDR3 is built from 14 residues. CDR1 is LNHDA and CDR2 is SQIVND in the germline V gene (reference sequence). CDR3 bases: TGTGCCAGTAGTATTGTAGGGGTCGGTCAGCCCCAGCATTTT. Amino acid sequence: CASSIVGVGQPQHF.

This clonotype has a count of ten or more. The CDR3 sequence is CASSLGRGNSPLHF. The CDR3 coding sequence is TGTGCCAGCAGCTTGGGCAGGGGTAATTCACCCCTCCACTTT. The rearrangement links TRBV28 to TRBJ1-6, with a tentative D call TRBD1 (6 bases). CDR1 and CDR2 from the germline V gene are MDHEN and SYDVKM. This CDR3 has 14 residues. The germline V and J ends were trimmed by 6 bases and 6 bases, with 12 bases remaining between them.

This clonotype has only a few counts. The chain combines TRBV6-1 with TRBJ2-5, with 12 positions matching TRBD2. There are 14 residues in the CDR3. V shed 5 bases, J shed 5 bases, and the junction held 3 bases outside the gene matches. CDR1 and CDR2 (germline): MNHNS, SASEGT. Here the CDR3 reads CASSRTSGTETQYF. For the CDR3, the DNA is TGTGCCAGCAGTCGGACTAGCGGGACTGAGACCCAGTACTTC.

The chain is built from TRBV9 and TRBJ1-1; 7 bases are a match to TRBD1. The CDR3 is 12 residues long. Germline values: CDR1 SGDLS, CDR2 YYNGEE. The ends lost 6 bases at V and 8 bases at J; junction bases unmatched: 7. Here the CDR3 DNA reads TGTGCCAGCACCAGTCTAGGGGGCGAAGCTTTCTTT. It codes for CASTSLGGEAFF.

This clonotype was detected a few times. CDR3 nucleotides: TGTGCCTGGAGTAATCGGGGGGTGAACACTGAAGCTTTCTTT. Protein: CAWSNRGVNTEAFF. The rearrangement uses TRBV30 and TRBJ1-1, with D possibly being TRBD1 (5 bases). The V gene's germline CDR1 is GTSNPN and CDR2 SVGIG (reference sequence). CDR3 length: 14 amino acids. V lost 2 bases and J lost 0, with 10 bases in between.

V usage is TRBV12-3 or TRBV12-4 and J usage is TRBJ2-3; TRBD2 is a possible D gene (6 bases). This CDR3 spans 15 amino acids. V was cut by 3 bases and J by 5 bases, with 15 bases left in between. CDR3 protein: CASSFPSDTLDTQYF. CDR3 bases: TGTGCCAGCAGTTTTCCTAGCGACACACTAGATACGCAGTATTTT.

The chain links TRBV28 to TRBJ2-7, with 9 bases lining up with TRBD1. Unmatched junction bases numbered 7, after V lost 5 bases and J lost 2 bases. The germline CDR1 and CDR2 sequences are MDHEN and SYDVKM. This CDR3 comprises 15 residues. The CDR3, as DNA: TGTGCCAGCAGTCCGGGGACAGGGAGCACCTACGAGCAGTACTTC. Its translation: CASSPGTGSTYEQYF.

This clonotype was detected only once. The chain is built from TRBV4-1 and TRBJ2-5; D gene unclear. The V gene's germline CDR1 is MGHRA and CDR2 YSYEKL. The V end lost 2 bases, the J end lost 1 base, and 11 bases lay between the germline ends. This CDR3 is built from 15 residues. The CDR3 bases are TGCGCCAGCAGCCAAACCAGTGGGGTCCAAGAGACCCAGTACTTC. Amino acid sequence: CASSQTSGVQETQYF.

The chain recombines TRBV18 with TRBJ2-1, with a possible D match to TRBD1 (5 bases). Trimming left V 3 bases short and J 8 bases short, with 17 bases between. The CDR3 is 15 amino acids. The germline V gene encodes CDR1 KGHSH and CDR2 LQKENI. CDR3 sequence: CASSPQLDNGDEQFF. As DNA, the CDR3 is TGTGCCAGCTCACCCCAGCTGGACAATGGCGATGAGCAGTTCTTC.

This clonotype was found many times. This chain joins TRBV9 and TRBJ1-2; D call uncertain. V dropped 7 bases and J dropped 0 bases, with 7 bases sitting between them. This CDR3 contains 12 residues. In germline, CDR1 is SGDLS, CDR2 YYNGEE. CDR3 protein: CASWGTNYGYTF. The CDR3 bases are TGTGCCAGCTGGGGTACTAACTATGGCTACACCTTC.

In its sample, this clonotype was seen many times. The V gene is TRBV7-9, the J gene TRBJ2-7, with TRBD2 matching 13 bases. Germline loops: CDR1 SEHNR, CDR2 FQNEAQ (reference sequence). The V gene end was trimmed by 5 bases and the J gene end by 4 bases; junction bases not matched to a gene: 5. The CDR3 is 15 residues long. CDR3 DNA: TGTGCCAGCAGCCCCGGACTAGCGGGAGTTTACGAGCAGTACTTC. Its translation: CASSPGLAGVYEQYF.

In its sample, this clonotype was seen a few times. This chain uses TRBV18 with TRBJ1-1; TRBD1 might be the D (5 bases). CDR3 length equals 14 residues. CDR1 KGHSH and CDR2 LQKENI come from the germline V gene. V lost 1 base and J lost 5, with 11 bases in between. The CDR3 bases are TGTGCCAGCTCACCACTTTCAGGGACTACTGAAGCTTTCTTT. This encodes CASSPLSGTTEAFF.

This clonotype was counted at least ten times. The V gene is TRBV20-1, the J gene TRBJ1-1; D is perhaps TRBD1 (5 bases). The CDR3 is 10 residues long. V lost 5 bases to trimming and J lost 8 bases, with 9 bases between them. Germline CDR1 DFQATT, CDR2 SNEGSKA (reference sequence). The CDR3 protein is CSAAWGEAFF. The CDR3 nucleotides are TGCAGTGCTGCGTGGGGGGAAGCTTTCTTT.

Only a few counts were recorded for this clonotype. This chain's CDR3 is CASSHTTGALSYEQYF. The CDR3 DNA sequence: TGTGCCAGCAGCCATACGACAGGGGCCCTCTCCTACGAGCAGTACTTC. J is TRBJ2-7 and V is TRBV14, with 8 bases matching TRBD1. V shed 3 bases, J shed 0 bases, and the junction held 7 bases outside the gene matches. The length of the CDR3 is 16 residues. The germline CDR1 and CDR2 sequences are SGHDN and FVKESK.

This clonotype was seen more than once but under ten times. The chain has TRBV24-1 and TRBJ1-3; D gene ambiguous. The CDR3 sequence is 14 residues long. Between the trimmed V and J ends, which lost 2 bases and 0 bases, there was a span of 4 bases. Germline loops: CDR1 KGHDR, CDR2 SFDVKD. The DNA for the CDR3 is TGTGCCACCAGTGATTCACGCTCTGGAAACACCATATATTTT. It encodes CATSDSRSGNTIYF.

The chain recombines TRBV7-9 with TRBJ1-5; 9 nucleotides line up with TRBD1. This CDR3 has 15 residues. J was trimmed by 8 bases and V by 0 bases; bases with no gene match: 5. The germline V gene encodes CDR1 SEHNR and CDR2 FQNEAQ (reference sequence). The CDR3 region has the DNA TGTGCCAGCAGCTTAGCTACAGGGGGCTCTGAGCCCCAGCATTTT. Its translation is CASSLATGGSEPQHF.

In its sample, this clonotype was seen a few times. This chain connects TRBV12-3 or TRBV12-4 to TRBJ2-2; 11 positions match TRBD2. J was trimmed by 5 bases and V by 1 base; bases with no gene match: 18. There are 21 residues in the CDR3. This CDR3 reads CASSLVKIVAGGPRRTGELFF. DNA for the CDR3: TGTGCCAGCAGTTTAGTAAAGATTGTAGCGGGAGGGCCTAGGAGGACCGGGGAGCTGTTTTTT.

About this clonotype itself: An end of the junction does not agree with germline; a read error may underlie this. The CDR3 here is CASSPGQGGSGANVPTF. Written as DNA, the CDR3 is TGTGCCAGCAGCCCTGGACAGGGCGGTTCTGGGGCCAACGTCCCGACTTTC. The chain has TRBV7-9 and TRBJ2-6, with 8 bases identical to TRBD1. Germline assignment: CDR1 SEHNR and CDR2 FQNEAQ (reference sequence). This CDR3 spans 17 amino acids.

This clonotype showed up many times. The CDR3 region is CARAVSGTPTYEQYF. The CDR3 nucleotides read TGTGCCAGGGCTGTTTCCGGGACCCCGACCTACGAGCAGTACTTC. V gene TRBV2 combines with J gene TRBJ2-7; TRBD1 or TRBD2 may be the D gene (5 bases each). CDR1 and CDR2 from the germline V gene are SNHLY and FYNNEI. V lost 9 bases to trimming and J lost 2 bases, with 20 bases between them. CDR3 length: 15 residues.

The rearrangement uses TRBV28 and TRBJ2-2, with D possibly matching TRBD2 (5 bases). The CDR3 contains 15 residues. Germline V gene data show CDR1 as MDHEN and CDR2 as SYDVKM. The ends were cut back, 3 bases at V and 1 base at J, with 9 bases in the middle. The CDR3 DNA follows: TGTGCCAGCAGTTTTCGGGGATTGAACACCGGGGAGCTGTTTTTT. This encodes CASSFRGLNTGELFF.

In its sample, this clonotype was seen a few times. The V and J genes are TRBV5-1 and TRBJ1-1, with a possible D match to TRBD1 (5 bases). The germline gives CDR1 SGHRS, CDR2 YFSETQ. The CDR3 is 15 amino acids. Trimming pared 5 bases from V and 2 bases from J, leaving 16 bases between. CDR3 DNA sequence: TGCGCCAGCAGTTTAAGCCGACAGATAAACACTGAAGCTTTCTTT. This codes for CASSLSRQINTEAFF. Variable domain in full (rest from reference TRBV5-1 and TRBJ1-1): KAGVTQTPRYLIKTRGQQVTLSCSPISGHRSVSWYQQTPGQGLQFLFEYFSETQRNKGNFPGRFSGRQFSNSRSEMNVSTLELGDSALYLCASSLSRQINTEAFFGQGTRLTVV.